This note documents a single T cell receptor beta chain sequence. This sample stems from a study of blood T cell repertoires in COVID-19. The V and J ends lost 1 base and 5 bases respectively, with 9 bases between them. The CDR3 has 13 residues. TCRdb keeps only in-frame clones here, not all; method: immunoSEQ multiplex PCR. The sample shows 200,000 to 250,000 clones, around 84% of them seen only once. Sequencing was carried out using PBMCs or T cells enriched from blood (not recorded which). The sequence derives from a man in his forties who had recovered from COVID-19. The gene calls are TRBV12-3 or TRBV12-4 and TRBJ2-7; no clear D gene. Here the CDR3 DNA reads TGTGCCAGCAGTTTAGGTGGGCCCCACGAGCAGTACTTC. Protein: CASSLGGPHEQYF.